This T cell receptor beta chain is drawn from a study of blood T cell repertoires in COVID-19. Study details: COVID-19 samples, acute and convalescent, were from the United States, Italy and Spain. PBMCs, B-cell-depleted T cells, or T cells were the source of the cDNA or gDNA that made up the material.

Participants were aged roughly 18 to 89 years from 20 to 30 US areas. Sequencing used immunoSEQ multiplex PCR; TCRdb keeps in-frame clones, though not all of them. The sample comprises some 330,000 clones, over 75% of which are singletons, and roughly 1.9% rests with the top ten. This TCR came from a middle-aged man in a cohort exposed to, infected with or recovered from COVID-19 (not recorded which). What was sequenced was PBMCs or T cells enriched from blood (not recorded which).

The chain's CDR3 is CAWSRTGVWETQYF. In DNA, the CDR3 is TGTGCCTGGAGTAGGACGGGAGTTTGGGAGACCCAGTACTTC. The chain is built from TRBV30 and TRBJ2-5; possibly TRBD2 for D (6 bases). CDR1 and CDR2 from the germline V gene are GTSNPN and SVGIG (reference sequence). This CDR3 is 14 amino acids long. V shed 2 bases and J shed 5 bases, with 15 bases lying between them.